The 28 T cell receptor beta chains given below trace back to one sample, sequenced in a study of blood T cell repertoires in COVID-19. The repertoire was sequenced with immunoSEQ multiplex PCR; TCRdb's copy has only in-frame clones and lacks some. The sample consists of 55,000 to 90,000 clones, more than 85% of them appearing once. Sequencing was carried out using peripheral blood. The receptors originated from an older man with active COVID-19.

The chain links TRBV19 to TRBJ2-3; weak D call: TRBD2 (6 bases). CDR3 length equals 11 residues. CDR1 and CDR2 (germline): LNHDA, SQIVND (reference sequence). The V end lost 7 bases, the J end lost 6 bases, and 8 bases lay between the germline ends. For the CDR3, the DNA is TGTGCCAGTACCCGGGGGGATACGCAGTATTTT. This codes for CASTRGDTQYF.

The chain has TRBV25-1 and TRBJ2-2, with TRBD2 identical over 7 bases. The CDR3 loop spans 16 amino acids. V lost 8 bases, J lost 2 bases, and 11 bases stayed unmatched. From germline, CDR1 is MGHDK and CDR2 SYGVNS. CDR3 in DNA: TGTGCCAGCGGGGTCCCGGGAGGCCTAAACACCGGGGAGCTGTTTTTT. As protein: CASGVPGGLNTGELFF.

The chain carries TRBV9 and TRBJ2-1, with D possibly being TRBD2 (7 bases). V lost 0 bases to trimming and J lost 5 bases, with 21 bases between them. This CDR3 comprises 18 residues. Germline CDR1 reads SGDLS; CDR2 reads YYNGEE. CDR3 sequence reads: CASSVGGAGAGADNEQFF. CDR3 coding DNA: TGTGCCAGCAGCGTAGGTGGCGCGGGGGCAGGGGCGGACAATGAGCAGTTCTTC.

The chain couples TRBV4-1 to TRBJ2-7, with 9 positions matching TRBD2. Trimming cost V 7 bases and J 12 bases; bases outside gene matches: 19. There are 15 residues in the CDR3. Germline CDR1 reads MGHRA; CDR2 reads YSYEKL. CDR3 region: CASTPGPLAGRPRYF. Written as DNA, the CDR3 is TGCGCCAGCACCCCAGGGCCCCTAGCGGGGCGCCCCCGGTACTTC.

The rearrangement links TRBV3-1 (or the pseudogene TRBV3-2) to TRBJ2-1; TRBD2 matches at 11 bases. With 1 base clipped from V and 4 bases from J, the junction kept 12 bases outside the gene matches. This CDR3 has 19 amino acids. CDR1 is LGHDT and CDR2 is YNNKEL in the germline V gene (reference sequence). Written as DNA, the CDR3 is TGTGCCAGCAGCCAAGGGGGTAGCGGGAGGGCCTCGAGTTACAATGAGCAGTTCTTC. This encodes CASSQGGSGRASSYNEQFF.

The rearrangement joins TRBV28 to TRBJ1-1; 8 bases line up with TRBD1. This CDR3 comprises 14 residues. Trimming removed 5 bases from V and 11 bases from J; junction bases left unmatched: 13. The V gene's germline CDR1 is MDHEN and CDR2 SYDVKM. This CDR3 reads CASSPPGTGEAAFF. CDR3 sequence (DNA): TGTGCCAGCAGTCCCCCCGGGACAGGCGAGGCGGCTTTCTTT.

The chain combines TRBV14 with TRBJ2-2; D ambiguous. Per the germline V gene, CDR1 is SGHDN and CDR2 is FVKESK. V lost 5 bases, J lost 4 bases, and 11 bases lay in between. The CDR3 contains 14 residues. In DNA form, the CDR3 reads TGTGCCAGCAGCGGCGTAGGCGGCACCGGGGAGCTGTTTTTT. Translation gives CASSGVGGTGELFF.

The V and J genes are TRBV14 and TRBJ2-3; a possible D gene is TRBD1 (5 bases). Germline loops: CDR1 SGHDN, CDR2 FVKESK. This CDR3 has 13 residues. V lost 4 bases and J 1 base, leaving 6 bases between the germline ends. Here the CDR3 reads CASSRRGTDTQYF. The CDR3 region has the DNA TGTGCCAGCAGCCGCAGGGGCACAGATACGCAGTATTTT.

The CDR3 sequence is CASSVAPHSGSSYNEQFF. The CDR3 coding sequence is TGTGCCAGCAGCGTAGCCCCCCATAGCGGGAGCTCCTACAATGAGCAGTTCTTC. This chain links TRBV9 with TRBJ2-1; 9 bases match TRBD2. CDR3 length: 18 amino acids. V lost 0 bases to trimming and J lost 0 bases; unmatched junction nucleotides: 7. The germline gives CDR1 SGDLS, CDR2 YYNGEE.

This chain uses TRBV10-3 with TRBJ1-2; a weak D match, TRBD1 (5 bases). Germline CDR1 is ENHRY and CDR2 is SYGVKD. Trimming left V 4 bases short and J 8 bases short, with 14 bases between. The CDR3 runs 13 residues. The CDR3 nucleotides read TGTGCCATCAGTGGGGGGGAGGCGGGCGGCTACACCTTC. Translating it yields CAISGGEAGGYTF.

The chain recombines TRBV19 with TRBJ1-2; D is unresolved. This CDR3 comprises 16 residues. V was clipped by 3 bases and J by 8 bases, with 22 bases between them. Germline V gives CDR1 LNHDA, CDR2 SQIVND (reference sequence). The CDR3 loop is CASSMALGSAGGGYTF. The CDR3 bases are TGTGCCAGTAGTATGGCCCTGGGCTCCGCCGGAGGAGGCTACACCTTC.

This clone was detected only a few times. V gene TRBV7-3 combines with J gene TRBJ1-5, with D possibly TRBD1 on 5 matching bases. V was shortened by 3 bases and J by 7 bases, with 10 bases between the two germline ends. Germline assignment: CDR1 SGHTA and CDR2 FQGTGA. The CDR3 totals 13 residues. In DNA form, the CDR3 reads TGTGCCAGCAGCTTGGACAAGGGCCAGCCCCAGCATTTT. This encodes CASSLDKGQPQHF.

In the case of this clone: An end of the junction does not agree with germline; a read error may underlie this. The rearrangement links TRBV11-2 to TRBJ1-4; D might be TRBD1 (5 bases). Germline CDR1 and CDR2: SGHAT and FQNNGV. The CDR3 extends over 12 amino acids. The CDR3 bases are TGTGCCAGCAGCTTAGATTGGGGGGAGCGATCTTTT. This gives the protein CASSLDWGERSF. The full variable domain, with the rest looked up from reference TRBV11-2 and TRBJ1-4, is EAGVAQSPRYKIIEKRQSVAFWCNPISGHATLYWYQQILGQGPKLLIQFQNNGVVDDSQLPKDRFSAERLKGVDSTLKIQPAKLEDSAVYLCASSLDWGERSFGSGTQLSVL.

This chain connects TRBV3-1 (or the pseudogene TRBV3-2) to TRBJ2-7, with 7 bases that match TRBD1. CDR1 and CDR2 (germline): LGHDT, YNNKEL (reference sequence). The CDR3 sequence is 14 residues long. The ends lost 4 bases at V and 3 bases at J; junction bases unmatched: 6. The CDR3 loop is CASSPSTGDYEQYF. The CDR3 region has the DNA TGTGCCAGCAGCCCCTCTACAGGGGACTACGAGCAGTACTTC.

The gene calls are TRBV6-4 and TRBJ2-3; 8 bases match TRBD1. The germline V gene encodes CDR1 MRHNA and CDR2 SNTAGT. The CDR3 contains 13 residues. V gave up 6 bases and J gave up 4 bases; unmatched junction bases: 3. DNA for the CDR3: TGTGCCAGCAGCCAACAGGGGGCAGATACGCAGTATTTT. It is translated as CASSQQGADTQYF.

The chain combines TRBV5-1 with TRBJ2-7, with 11 bases that match TRBD2. The CDR3 contains 15 residues. Trimming cost V 4 bases and J 6 bases; bases outside gene matches: 9. Germline CDR1 and CDR2: SGHRS and YFSETQ. The chain's CDR3 is CASSTLAGGAPEQYF. Written as DNA, the CDR3 is TGCGCCAGCAGCACCTTAGCGGGGGGGGCTCCCGAGCAGTACTTC.

The chain is built from TRBV6-5 and TRBJ2-1; possibly TRBD2 for D (6 bases). CDR3 size: 11 residues. Germline CDR1 is MNHEY and CDR2 is SVGAGI. Trimming stripped 8 bases from V and 4 bases from J, with 6 bases between. The CDR3 loop is CASAGYNEQFF. The CDR3 DNA reads TGTGCCAGCGCGGGGTACAATGAGCAGTTCTTC.

This chain links TRBV10-1 with TRBJ1-5; D possibly corresponds to TRBD1 (5 bases). Trimming pared 2 bases from V and 1 base from J, leaving 9 bases between. Germline V lookup: CDR1 WNHNN, CDR2 SYGVQD (reference sequence). This CDR3 contains 15 residues. Written as DNA, the CDR3 is TGCGCCAGCAGTGAGCGGGCAGGGAGCAATCAGCCCCAGCATTTT. Translating it yields CASSERAGSNQPQHF.

The rearrangement links TRBV28 to TRBJ1-5; D not resolved. The CDR3 spans 15 residues. The V gene's germline CDR1 is MDHEN and CDR2 SYDVKM. V was trimmed by 3 bases and J by 0 bases, leaving 9 bases between them. The CDR3 region has the DNA TGTGCCAGCAGTTTCGGCGGCCCTAGCAATCAGCCCCAGCATTTT. Encoded protein: CASSFGGPSNQPQHF. Full variable domain (outside the CDR3, taken from reference TRBV28 and TRBJ1-5): DVKVTQSSRYLVKRTGEKVFLECVQDMDHENMFWYRQDPGLGLRLIYFSYDVKMKEKGDIPEGYSVSREKKERFSLILESASTNQTSMYLCASSFGGPSNQPQHFGDGTRLSIL.

The chain has TRBV7-9 and TRBJ1-2, with TRBD1 identical over 10 bases. Germline values: CDR1 SEHNR, CDR2 FQNEAQ (reference sequence). With V trimmed by 4 bases and J by 1 base, 3 bases remained unmatched. CDR3 length equals 15 residues. DNA for the CDR3: TGTGCCAGCAGCTCCCGGACAGGGGGTAACTATGGCTACACCTTC. This encodes CASSSRTGGNYGYTF.

This clone came up once. The chain links TRBV5-6 to TRBJ1-5, with D perhaps matching TRBD1 (6 bases). The CDR3 is 16 residues long. Trimming stripped 1 base from V and 2 bases from J, with 13 bases between. Per the germline V gene, CDR1 is SGHDT and CDR2 is YYEEEE. CDR3 loop: CASSLQGRWGNQPQHF. CDR3 nucleotides: TGTGCCAGCAGCTTGCAGGGGCGGTGGGGCAATCAGCCCCAGCATTTT.

V is TRBV4-3 and J is TRBJ1-6, with a weak D call TRBD1 (6 bases). This CDR3 has 14 residues. Germline V lookup: CDR1 LGHNA, CDR2 YSLEER. Trimming removed 3 bases from V and 6 bases from J, with 9 bases in between. CDR3 nucleotides: TGCGCCAGCAGCCAGGGGGCTAGTAATTCACCCCTCCACTTT. Translation: CASSQGASNSPLHF.

V usage is TRBV28 and J usage is TRBJ1-5; 8 bases line up with TRBD1. The V gene's germline CDR1 is MDHEN and CDR2 SYDVKM. The CDR3 length is 14 residues. The V and J ends lost 6 bases and 3 bases, in that order; junction bases with no gene match: 4. The CDR3 region has the DNA TGTGCCAGCAGCCCGCAGGGGGCCAATCAGCCCCAGCATTTT. This sequence encodes CASSPQGANQPQHF.

The CDR3 sequence is CASSHPGTGGAETQYF. In DNA form, the CDR3 reads TGTGCCAGCAGCCACCCCGGGACAGGGGGCGCGGAGACCCAGTACTTC. V usage is TRBV7-9 and J usage is TRBJ2-5; 12 bases align to TRBD1. Looked up from germline, CDR1 is SEHNR and CDR2 is FQNEAQ (reference sequence). This CDR3 region has 16 residues. The J segment lost 5 bases and the V segment lost 5 bases, leaving 9 bases of the junction unmatched.

This sequence joins TRBV5-1 and TRBJ2-7, with TRBD1 matching 10 bases. Germline V gene data show CDR1 as SGHRS and CDR2 as YFSETQ. The CDR3 contains 15 residues. V dropped 0 bases and J dropped 4; count of bases not matched to a gene: 4. DNA for the CDR3: TGCGCCAGCAGCTTGGGGCCGGGACAGGGGTACGAGCAGTACTTC. This encodes CASSLGPGQGYEQYF.

The gene calls are TRBV5-5 and TRBJ1-2; D is uncertain. This CDR3 contains 12 residues. With 6 bases removed from V and 4 bases from J, the gap between germline ends came to 10 bases. Germline CDR1 and CDR2: SGHKS and YYEKEE (reference sequence). The CDR3 region is CASTLGSYGYTF. In nucleotides, the CDR3 is TGTGCCAGCACTCTGGGCTCCTATGGCTACACCTTC.

CDR3 sequence reads: CSVGGGQGGTQYF. CDR3 nucleotides: TGCAGCGTTGGAGGAGGGCAGGGGGGGACCCAGTACTTC. V usage is TRBV29-1 and J usage is TRBJ2-5; maybe TRBD1 (7 bases). The CDR3 loop spans 13 amino acids. Germline V lookup: CDR1 SQVTM, CDR2 ANQGSEA. With 4 bases removed from V and 7 bases from J, the gap between germline ends came to 16 bases.

This clone was found many times. V and J are TRBV6-5 and TRBJ1-2, with D uncertain. The CDR3 sequence is 14 residues long. Trimming took 0 bases from V and 8 from J, leaving 13 bases between them. The germline CDR1 and CDR2 sequences are MNHEY and SVGAGI. The CDR3 sequence is CASSYSGGLSGYTF. The CDR3 DNA reads as TGTGCCAGCAGTTACTCGGGCGGGCTTAGCGGCTACACCTTC.